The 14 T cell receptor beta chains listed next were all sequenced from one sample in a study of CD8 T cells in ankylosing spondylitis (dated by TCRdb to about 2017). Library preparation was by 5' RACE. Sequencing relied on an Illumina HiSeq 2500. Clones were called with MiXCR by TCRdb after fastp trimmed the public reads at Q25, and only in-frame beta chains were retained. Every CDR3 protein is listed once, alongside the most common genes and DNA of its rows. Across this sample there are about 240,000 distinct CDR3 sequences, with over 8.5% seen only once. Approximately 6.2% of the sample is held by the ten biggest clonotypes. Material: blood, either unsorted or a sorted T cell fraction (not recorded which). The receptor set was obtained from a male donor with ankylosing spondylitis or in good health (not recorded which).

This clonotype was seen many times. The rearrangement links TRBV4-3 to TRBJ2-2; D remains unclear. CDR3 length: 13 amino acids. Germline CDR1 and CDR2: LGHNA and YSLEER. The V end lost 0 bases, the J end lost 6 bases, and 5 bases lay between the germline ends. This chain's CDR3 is CASSQDLSGELFF. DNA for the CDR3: TGCGCCAGCAGCCAAGATTTATCCGGGGAGCTGTTTTTT.

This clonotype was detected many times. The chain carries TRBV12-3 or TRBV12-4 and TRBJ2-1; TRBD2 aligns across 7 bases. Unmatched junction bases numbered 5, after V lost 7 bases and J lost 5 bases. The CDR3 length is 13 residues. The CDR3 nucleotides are TGTGCCAGCACCGTGGGGGGGAACAATGAGCAGTTCTTC. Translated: CASTVGGNNEQFF.

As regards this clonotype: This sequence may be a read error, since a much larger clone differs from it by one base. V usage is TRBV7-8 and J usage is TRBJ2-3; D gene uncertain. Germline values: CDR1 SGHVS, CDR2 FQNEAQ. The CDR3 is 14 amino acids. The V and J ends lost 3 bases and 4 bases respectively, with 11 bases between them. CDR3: CASSFYDSADTQYF. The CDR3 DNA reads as TGTGCCAGCAGCTTCTACGATTCGGCAGATACGCAGTATTTT.

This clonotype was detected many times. The CDR3 region is CSAAAGGTQPQHF. The CDR3 DNA follows: TGCAGTGCCGCGGCGGGTGGGACTCAGCCCCAGCATTTT. The chain recombines TRBV20-1 with TRBJ1-5; D may be TRBD1 (5 bases). The CDR3 runs to 13 residues. Germline V CDR1 and CDR2: DFQATT, SNEGSKA (reference sequence). V was pared by 6 bases and J by 6 bases, with 15 bases between.

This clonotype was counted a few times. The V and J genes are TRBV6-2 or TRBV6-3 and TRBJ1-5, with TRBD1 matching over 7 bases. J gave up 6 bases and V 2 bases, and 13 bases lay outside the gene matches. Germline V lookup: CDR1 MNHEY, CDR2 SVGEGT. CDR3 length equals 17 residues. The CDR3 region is CASSYARSGQIGQPQHF. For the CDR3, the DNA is TGTGCCAGCAGTTACGCCCGGTCGGGACAGATCGGTCAGCCCCAGCATTTT.

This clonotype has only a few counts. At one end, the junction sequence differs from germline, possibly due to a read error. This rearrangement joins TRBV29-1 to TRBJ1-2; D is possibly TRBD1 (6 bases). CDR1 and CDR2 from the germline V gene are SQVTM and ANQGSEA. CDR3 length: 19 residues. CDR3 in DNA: TGCAGCGTTGAAGTGCGAACCGGGACAACGCCTAGGGCTAATTATGGCTACACCTTC. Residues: CSVEVRTGTTPRANYGYTF.

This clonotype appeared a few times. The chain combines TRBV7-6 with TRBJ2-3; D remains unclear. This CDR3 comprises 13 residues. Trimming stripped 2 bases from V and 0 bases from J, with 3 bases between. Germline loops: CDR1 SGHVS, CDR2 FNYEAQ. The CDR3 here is CASSLYSTDTQYF. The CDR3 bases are TGTGCCAGCAGCTTATATAGCACAGATACGCAGTATTTT.

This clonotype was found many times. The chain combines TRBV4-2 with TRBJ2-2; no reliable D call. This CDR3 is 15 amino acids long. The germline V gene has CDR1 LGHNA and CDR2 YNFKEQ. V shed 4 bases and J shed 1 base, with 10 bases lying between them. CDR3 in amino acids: CASSPRQKNTGELFF. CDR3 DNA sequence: TGTGCCAGCAGCCCCCGGCAGAAGAACACCGGGGAGCTGTTTTTT.

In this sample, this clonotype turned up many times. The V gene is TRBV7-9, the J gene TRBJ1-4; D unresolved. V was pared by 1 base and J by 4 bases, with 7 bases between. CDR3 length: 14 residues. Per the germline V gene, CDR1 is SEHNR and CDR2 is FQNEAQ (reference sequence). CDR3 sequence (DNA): TGTGCCAGCAGCTTAGTTTCCGGTAATGAAAAACTGTTTTTT. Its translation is CASSLVSGNEKLFF.

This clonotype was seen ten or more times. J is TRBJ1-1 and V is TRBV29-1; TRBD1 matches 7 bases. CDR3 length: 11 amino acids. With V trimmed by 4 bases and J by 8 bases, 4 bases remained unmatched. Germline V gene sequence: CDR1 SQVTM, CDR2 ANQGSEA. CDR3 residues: CSVAWTGEAFF. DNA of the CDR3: TGCAGCGTTGCCTGGACAGGCGAAGCTTTCTTT.

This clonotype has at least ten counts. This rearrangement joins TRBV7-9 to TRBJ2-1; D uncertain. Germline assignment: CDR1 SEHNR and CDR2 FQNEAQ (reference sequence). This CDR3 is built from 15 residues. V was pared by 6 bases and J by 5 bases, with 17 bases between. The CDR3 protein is CASSLALVGHNEQFF. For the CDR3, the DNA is TGTGCCAGCAGTCTGGCCCTGGTGGGTCACAATGAGCAGTTCTTC.

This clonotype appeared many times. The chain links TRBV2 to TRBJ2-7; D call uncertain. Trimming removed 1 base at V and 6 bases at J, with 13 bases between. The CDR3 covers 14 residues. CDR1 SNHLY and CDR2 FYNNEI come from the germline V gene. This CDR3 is CASSEEVVAIEQYF. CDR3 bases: TGTGCCAGCAGTGAAGAAGTCGTTGCTATCGAGCAGTACTTC.

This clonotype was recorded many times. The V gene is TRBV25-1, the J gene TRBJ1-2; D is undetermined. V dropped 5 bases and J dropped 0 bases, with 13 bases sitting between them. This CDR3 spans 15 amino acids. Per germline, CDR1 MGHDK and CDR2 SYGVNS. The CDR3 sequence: CASSKAGPPNYGYTF. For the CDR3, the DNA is TGTGCCAGCAGTAAGGCGGGCCCCCCTAACTATGGCTACACCTTC.

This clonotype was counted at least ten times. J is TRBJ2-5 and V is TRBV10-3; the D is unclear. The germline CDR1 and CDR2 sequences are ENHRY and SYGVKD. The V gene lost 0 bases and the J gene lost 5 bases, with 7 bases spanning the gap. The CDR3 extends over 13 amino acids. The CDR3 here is CAISESTEETQYF. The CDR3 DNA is TGTGCCATCAGTGAGTCGACCGAGGAGACCCAGTACTTC.